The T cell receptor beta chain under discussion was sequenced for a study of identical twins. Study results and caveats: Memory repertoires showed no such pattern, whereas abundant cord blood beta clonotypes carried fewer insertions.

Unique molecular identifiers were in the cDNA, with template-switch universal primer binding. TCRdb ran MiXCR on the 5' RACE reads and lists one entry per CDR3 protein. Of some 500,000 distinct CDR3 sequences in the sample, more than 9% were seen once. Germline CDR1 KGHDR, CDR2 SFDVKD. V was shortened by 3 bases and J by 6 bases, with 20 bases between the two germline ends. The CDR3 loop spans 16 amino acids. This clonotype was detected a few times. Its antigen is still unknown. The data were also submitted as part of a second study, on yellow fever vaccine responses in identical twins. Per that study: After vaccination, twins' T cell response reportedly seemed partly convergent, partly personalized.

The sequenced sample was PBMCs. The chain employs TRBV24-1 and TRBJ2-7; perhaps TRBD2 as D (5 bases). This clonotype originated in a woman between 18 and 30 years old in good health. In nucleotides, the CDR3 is TGTGCCACCAGTGATCCGCGGCGTGAGGGCGCCGTCGAGCAGTACTTC. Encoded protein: CATSDPRREGAVEQYF.